This entry describes one T cell receptor (beta chain). As yet, its antigen is unknown. The germline V gene has CDR1 MNHEY and CDR2 SVGAGI. The CDR3 extends over 12 amino acids. V was clipped by 10 bases and J by 9 bases; unmatched bases: 9. This sample is part of a study of T cell repertoires in cytomegalovirus infection. In TCRdb, the reads were re-called with MiXCR into one record per CDR3 protein. This table holds tens of thousands of distinct CDR3 sequences, 15% to 25% found once. This specimen was CD8+ T cells from cultured PBMCs, taken from culture after CMV antigen stimulation. The J gene is TRBJ2-1, the V gene TRBV6-5; 7 bases map to TRBD1. This receptor was obtained from a human donor in good health (CMV status not recorded). Some clones in this sample may be carry-over from other donors' samples. CDR3 in DNA: TGTGCCACCAAGACAGGGCTGAGTGAGCAGTTCTTC. Translation gives CATKTGLSEQFF.